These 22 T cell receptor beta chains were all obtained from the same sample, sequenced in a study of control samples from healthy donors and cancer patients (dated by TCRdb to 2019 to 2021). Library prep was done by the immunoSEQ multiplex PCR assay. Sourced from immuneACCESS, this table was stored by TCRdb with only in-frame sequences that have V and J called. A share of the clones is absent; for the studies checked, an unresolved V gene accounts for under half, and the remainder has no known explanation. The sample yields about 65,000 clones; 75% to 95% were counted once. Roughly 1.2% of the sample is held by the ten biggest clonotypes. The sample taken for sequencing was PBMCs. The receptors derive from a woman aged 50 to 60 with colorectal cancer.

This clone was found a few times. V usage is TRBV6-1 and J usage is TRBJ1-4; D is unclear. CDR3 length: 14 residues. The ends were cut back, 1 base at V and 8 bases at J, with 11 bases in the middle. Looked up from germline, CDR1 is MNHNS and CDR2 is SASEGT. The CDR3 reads CASSEGQFREKLFF. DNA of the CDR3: TGTGCCAGCAGTGAAGGGCAGTTCAGGGAAAAACTGTTTTTT.

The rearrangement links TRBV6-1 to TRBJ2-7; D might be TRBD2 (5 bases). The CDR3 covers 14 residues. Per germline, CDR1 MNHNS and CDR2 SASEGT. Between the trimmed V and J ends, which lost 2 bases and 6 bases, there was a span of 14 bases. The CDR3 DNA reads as TGTGCCAGCAGTGAATCGGGAACATGGTCCGAGCAGTACTTC. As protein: CASSESGTWSEQYF.

CDR3 region: CASRGSSGANVLTF. In DNA form, the CDR3 reads TGCGCCAGCAGAGGTAGCTCTGGGGCCAACGTCCTGACTTTC. The chain joins TRBV5-1 to TRBJ2-6, with D hard to call. The germline gives CDR1 SGHRS, CDR2 YFSETQ. Between the trimmed V and J ends, which lost 5 bases and 0 bases, there was a span of 6 bases. The CDR3 length is 14 residues.

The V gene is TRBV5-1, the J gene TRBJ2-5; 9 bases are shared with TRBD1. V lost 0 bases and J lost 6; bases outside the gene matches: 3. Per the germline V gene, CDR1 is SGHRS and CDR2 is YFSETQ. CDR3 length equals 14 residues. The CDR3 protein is CASSLDRGPQTQYF. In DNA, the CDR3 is TGCGCCAGCAGCTTGGACAGGGGGCCGCAGACCCAGTACTTC. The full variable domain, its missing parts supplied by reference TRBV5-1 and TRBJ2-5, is KAGVTQTPRYLIKTRGQQVTLSCSPISGHRSVSWYQQTPGQGLQFLFEYFSETQRNKGNFPGRFSGRQFSNSRSEMNVSTLELGDSALYLCASSLDRGPQTQYFGPGTRLLVL.

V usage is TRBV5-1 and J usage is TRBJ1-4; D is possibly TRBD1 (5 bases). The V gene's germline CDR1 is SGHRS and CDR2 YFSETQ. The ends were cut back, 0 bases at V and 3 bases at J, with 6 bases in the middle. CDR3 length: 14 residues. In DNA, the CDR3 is TGCGCCAGCAGCTTGGCGGGGGCTAATGAAAAACTGTTTTTT. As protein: CASSLAGANEKLFF.

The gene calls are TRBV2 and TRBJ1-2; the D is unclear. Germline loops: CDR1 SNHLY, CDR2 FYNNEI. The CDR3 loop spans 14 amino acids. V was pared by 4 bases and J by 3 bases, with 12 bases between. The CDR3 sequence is CASSALRADYGYTF. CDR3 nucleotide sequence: TGTGCCAGCAGTGCGTTGAGGGCTGACTATGGCTACACCTTC.

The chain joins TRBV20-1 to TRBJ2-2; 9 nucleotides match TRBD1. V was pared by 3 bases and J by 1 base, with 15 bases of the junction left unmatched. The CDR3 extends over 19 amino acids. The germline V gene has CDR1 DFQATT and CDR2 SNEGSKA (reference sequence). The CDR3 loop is CSASIPPGTGTLNTGELFF. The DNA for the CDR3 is TGCAGTGCTAGTATACCTCCGGGGACAGGGACATTGAACACCGGGGAGCTGTTTTTT.

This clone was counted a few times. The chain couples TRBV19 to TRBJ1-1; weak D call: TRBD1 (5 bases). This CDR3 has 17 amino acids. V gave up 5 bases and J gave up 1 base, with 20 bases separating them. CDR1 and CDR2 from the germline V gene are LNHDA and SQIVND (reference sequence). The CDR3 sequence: CASSGGRRRFTNTEAFF. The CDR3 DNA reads TGTGCCAGTAGTGGGGGACGACGAAGATTTACGAACACTGAAGCTTTCTTT.

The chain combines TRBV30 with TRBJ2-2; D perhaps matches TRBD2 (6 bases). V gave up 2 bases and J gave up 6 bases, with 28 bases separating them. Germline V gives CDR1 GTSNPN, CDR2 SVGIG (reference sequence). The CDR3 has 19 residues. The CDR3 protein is CAWSPYTGTYNNGAGELFF. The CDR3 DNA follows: TGTGCCTGGAGTCCTTACACCGGGACTTACAACAACGGAGCCGGGGAGCTGTTTTTT.

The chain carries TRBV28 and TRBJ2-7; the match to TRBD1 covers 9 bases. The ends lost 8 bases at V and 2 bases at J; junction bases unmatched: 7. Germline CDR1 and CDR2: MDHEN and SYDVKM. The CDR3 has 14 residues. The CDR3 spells CASEPDRGTYEQYF. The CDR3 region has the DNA TGTGCCAGCGAACCAGACAGGGGGACCTACGAGCAGTACTTC.

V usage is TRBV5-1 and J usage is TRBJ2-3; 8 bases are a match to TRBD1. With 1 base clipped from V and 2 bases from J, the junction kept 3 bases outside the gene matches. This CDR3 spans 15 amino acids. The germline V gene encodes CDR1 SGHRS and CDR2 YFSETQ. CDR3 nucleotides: TGCGCCAGCAGCTTGCAGGGGGCCTCCACAGATACGCAGTATTTT. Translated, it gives CASSLQGASTDTQYF.

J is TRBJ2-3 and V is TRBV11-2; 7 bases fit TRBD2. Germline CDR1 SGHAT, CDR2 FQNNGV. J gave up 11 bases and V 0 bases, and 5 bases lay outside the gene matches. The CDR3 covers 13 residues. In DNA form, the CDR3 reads TGTGCCAGCAGCTTAGATCTCCGGGAGGAGCAGTATTTT. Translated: CASSLDLREEQYF.

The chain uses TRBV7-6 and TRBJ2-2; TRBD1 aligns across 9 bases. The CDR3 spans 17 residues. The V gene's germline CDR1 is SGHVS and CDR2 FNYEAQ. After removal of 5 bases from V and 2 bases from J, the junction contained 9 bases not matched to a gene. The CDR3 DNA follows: TGTGCCAGCAGCCTCGTGGGGACAGGGACCAACACCGGGGAGCTGTTTTTT. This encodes CASSLVGTGTNTGELFF.

For the CDR3, the DNA is TGCGCCAGCAGCTTGGAGGGGTACTCTGGAAACACCATATATTTT. Translated: CASSLEGYSGNTIYF. The chain carries TRBV5-1 and TRBJ1-3; D perhaps matches TRBD1 (5 bases). Germline CDR1 SGHRS, CDR2 YFSETQ. The CDR3 is 15 residues long. Deletions cut 0 bases from V and 0 bases from J, with 7 bases between.

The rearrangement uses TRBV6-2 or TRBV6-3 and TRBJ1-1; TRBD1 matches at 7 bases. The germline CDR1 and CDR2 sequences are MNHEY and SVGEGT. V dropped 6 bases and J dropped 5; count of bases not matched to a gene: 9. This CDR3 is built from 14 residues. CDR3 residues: CASSDDRAYTEAFF. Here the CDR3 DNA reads TGTGCCAGCAGCGACGACAGGGCATATACTGAAGCTTTCTTT.

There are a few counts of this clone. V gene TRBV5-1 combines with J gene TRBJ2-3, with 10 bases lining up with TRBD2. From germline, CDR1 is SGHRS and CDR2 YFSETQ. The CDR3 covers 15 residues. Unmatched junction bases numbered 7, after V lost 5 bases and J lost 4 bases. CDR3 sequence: CASSMGTSDPDTQYF. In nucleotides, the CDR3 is TGCGCCAGCAGTATGGGGACTAGCGATCCAGATACGCAGTATTTT.

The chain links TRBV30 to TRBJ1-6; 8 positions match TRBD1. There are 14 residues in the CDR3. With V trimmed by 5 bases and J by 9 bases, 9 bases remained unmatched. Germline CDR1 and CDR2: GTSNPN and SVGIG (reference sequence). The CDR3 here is CAWSLTGGVSPLHF. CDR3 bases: TGTGCCTGGTCTTTAACAGGGGGGGTTTCACCCCTCCACTTT.

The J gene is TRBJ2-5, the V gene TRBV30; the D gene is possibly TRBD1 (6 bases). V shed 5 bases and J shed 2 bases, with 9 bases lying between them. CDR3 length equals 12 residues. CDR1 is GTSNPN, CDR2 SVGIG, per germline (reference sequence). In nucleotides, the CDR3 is TGTGCCTGGTCTAGGGGGCAAGAGACCCAGTACTTC. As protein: CAWSRGQETQYF.

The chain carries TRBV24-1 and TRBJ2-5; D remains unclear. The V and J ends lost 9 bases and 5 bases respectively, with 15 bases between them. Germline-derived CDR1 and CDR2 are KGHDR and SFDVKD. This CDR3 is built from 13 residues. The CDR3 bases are TGTGCCACCTCGGACGGGCCCGGCGAGACCCAGTACTTC. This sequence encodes CATSDGPGETQYF.

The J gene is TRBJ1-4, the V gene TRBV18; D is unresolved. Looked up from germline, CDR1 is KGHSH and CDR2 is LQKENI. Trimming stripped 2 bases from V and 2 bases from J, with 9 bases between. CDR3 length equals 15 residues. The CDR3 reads CASSPIMTTNEKLFF. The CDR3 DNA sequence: TGTGCCAGCTCACCAATCATGACGACTAATGAAAAACTGTTTTTT.

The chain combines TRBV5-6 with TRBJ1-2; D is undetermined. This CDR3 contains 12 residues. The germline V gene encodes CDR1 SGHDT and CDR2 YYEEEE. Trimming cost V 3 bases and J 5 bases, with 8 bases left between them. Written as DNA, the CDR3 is TGTGCCAGCAGCTACGGAGCATATGGCTACACCTTC. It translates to CASSYGAYGYTF.

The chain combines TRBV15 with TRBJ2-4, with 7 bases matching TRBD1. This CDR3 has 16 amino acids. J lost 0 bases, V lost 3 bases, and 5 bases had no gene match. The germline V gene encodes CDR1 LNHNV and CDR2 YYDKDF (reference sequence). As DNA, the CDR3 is TGTGCCACCAGCAGGACCAGGGGGTTAGCCAAAAACATTCAGTACTTC. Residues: CATSRTRGLAKNIQYF.